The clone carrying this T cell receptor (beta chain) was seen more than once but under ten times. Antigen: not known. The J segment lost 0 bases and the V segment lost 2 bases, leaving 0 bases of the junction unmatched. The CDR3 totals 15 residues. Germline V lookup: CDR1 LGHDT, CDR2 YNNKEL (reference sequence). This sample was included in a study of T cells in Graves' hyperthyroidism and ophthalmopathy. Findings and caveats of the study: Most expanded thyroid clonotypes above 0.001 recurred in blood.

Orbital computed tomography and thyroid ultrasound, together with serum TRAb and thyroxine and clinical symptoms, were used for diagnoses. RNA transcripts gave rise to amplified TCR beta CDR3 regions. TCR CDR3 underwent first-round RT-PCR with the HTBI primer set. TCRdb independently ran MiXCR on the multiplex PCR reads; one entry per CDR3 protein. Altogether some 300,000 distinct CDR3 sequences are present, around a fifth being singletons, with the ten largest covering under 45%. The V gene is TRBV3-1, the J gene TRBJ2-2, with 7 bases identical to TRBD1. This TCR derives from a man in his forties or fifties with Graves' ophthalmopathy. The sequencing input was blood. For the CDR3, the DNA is TGTGCCAGCAGCCAACAGGGGGCGAACACCGGGGAGCTGTTTTTT. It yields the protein CASSQQGANTGELFF.